The 27 T cell receptor beta chains given below trace back to one sample, sequenced in a study of T-cell memory formation after mild COVID-19 (dated by TCRdb to about 2021). Receptor amplification or capture employed 5' RACE. TCRdb lists the instrument as Illumina NovaSeq 6000. Using fastp at Q25 and MiXCR, TCRdb reprocessed the public reads and kept productive beta chains. Rows with one shared CDR3 protein collapse into an entry with the most common genes and DNA. This sample lists over 350,000 distinct CDR3 sequences; approximately 24% were detected once. The top ten clonotypes cover 8.8% of the sample. The sample was PBMCs or a T cell subset sorted from them (not recorded which). The receptors here all came from an adult woman who had mild COVID-19 (a few samples of this study predate the infection). The sample titles of this study are shuffled in the database, so cell type and time point are left out; the donor was told from shared clones.

This sequence joins TRBV7-3 and TRBJ2-1; D could derive from TRBD1 or TRBD2 (5 bases each). V dropped 1 base and J dropped 9 bases, with 10 bases sitting between them. The CDR3 length is 13 residues. The germline CDR1 and CDR2 sequences are SGHTA and FQGTGA. Here the CDR3 reads CASSLNPRGEQFF. DNA of the CDR3: TGTGCCAGCAGCTTAAACCCGAGGGGTGAGCAGTTCTTC.

This clonotype was picked up a small number of times. The chain joins TRBV27 to TRBJ2-7, with D possibly called TRBD1 or TRBD2 (5 bases each). This CDR3 has 14 residues. Trimming removed 5 bases at V and 2 bases at J, with 13 bases between. Per germline, CDR1 MNHEY and CDR2 SMNVEV (reference sequence). CDR3 DNA: TGTGCCAGCAGTAAACGGGACGCCACCTACGAGCAGTACTTC. Its protein is CASSKRDATYEQYF.

This chain connects TRBV7-9 to TRBJ2-4; 12 bases align to TRBD2. From germline, CDR1 is SEHNR and CDR2 FQNEAQ (reference sequence). Unmatched junction bases numbered 14, after V lost 4 bases and J lost 1 base. The CDR3 consists of 20 residues. The CDR3 is CASSSTLAGGPGGAKNIQYF. For the CDR3, the DNA is TGTGCCAGCAGCTCCACTCTAGCGGGAGGGCCGGGGGGTGCCAAAAACATTCAGTACTTC.

This clonotype has a handful of counts. The chain employs TRBV6-1 and TRBJ1-4; 10 nucleotides line up with TRBD1. V shed 4 bases and J 7 bases; nucleotides not matched to a gene: 6. Per germline, CDR1 MNHNS and CDR2 SASEGT. The CDR3 runs 15 residues. CDR3 region: CASSVGQGRSEKLFF. In DNA, the CDR3 is TGTGCCAGCAGTGTGGGACAGGGGAGGAGTGAAAAACTGTTTTTT.

The V call is TRBV6-1, the J call TRBJ2-7; 8 positions agree with TRBD2. Germline assignment: CDR1 MNHNS and CDR2 SASEGT. The CDR3 spans 15 residues. The V segment lost 5 bases and the J segment 1 base; nucleotides outside the gene matches: 7. This chain's CDR3 is CASSRNSGGSYEQYF. The CDR3 DNA is TGTGCCAGCAGTCGGAACAGCGGGGGATCCTACGAGCAGTACTTC.

Ten or more counts support this clonotype. The CDR3 bases are TGCAGTGCTAGAGGGCCGGGCCAGGGGGTGAACACTGAAGCTTTCTTT. Protein: CSARGPGQGVNTEAFF. The J gene is TRBJ1-1, the V gene TRBV20-1; the match to TRBD1 covers 7 bases. CDR3 length equals 16 residues. Germline CDR1 is DFQATT and CDR2 is SNEGSKA (reference sequence). J gave up 0 bases and V 1 base, and 8 bases lay outside the gene matches.

V usage is TRBV11-2 and J usage is TRBJ2-3; 14 bases are shared with TRBD2. The CDR3 length is 19 residues. Trimming took 11 bases from V and 1 from J; bases not matched to a gene: 17. From germline, CDR1 is SGHAT and CDR2 FQNNGV. CDR3: CALRGRLAGGPEGTDTQYF. The CDR3 bases are TGTGCCCTAAGGGGTCGACTAGCGGGGGGGCCGGAGGGCACAGATACGCAGTATTTT.

V and J are TRBV9 and TRBJ1-1, with D tentatively TRBD1 (5 bases). CDR1 is SGDLS, CDR2 YYNGEE, per germline. This CDR3 contains 13 residues. V was shortened by 0 bases and J by 6 bases, with 9 bases between the two germline ends. CDR3 sequence (DNA): TGTGCCAGCAGCGTAGGGGACCGAGCTGAAGCTTTCTTT. Encoded protein: CASSVGDRAEAFF.

This rearrangement joins TRBV24-1 to TRBJ1-3; tentatively, D is TRBD1 (6 bases). This CDR3 contains 14 residues. The germline CDR1 and CDR2 sequences are KGHDR and SFDVKD. V shed 4 bases and J shed 3 bases, with 9 bases lying between them. The CDR3 sequence: CATSEPGVGNTIYF. DNA of the CDR3: TGTGCCACCAGTGAACCAGGGGTTGGAAACACCATATATTTT.

The sample holds a few counts of this clonotype. The rearrangement uses TRBV3-1 and TRBJ1-1; unclear D gene. V lost 0 bases, J lost 1 base, and 9 bases lay in between. The germline V gene has CDR1 LGHDT and CDR2 YNNKEL (reference sequence). This CDR3 has 15 amino acids. For the CDR3, the DNA is TGTGCCAGCAGCCAAGATGGAGGTTGGAACACTGAAGCTTTCTTT. Translation gives CASSQDGGWNTEAFF.

This clonotype turned up a few times. J is TRBJ1-1 and V is TRBV6-5; 7 bases fit TRBD1. This CDR3 region has 14 residues. The J segment lost 4 bases and the V segment lost 2 bases, leaving 4 bases of the junction unmatched. Germline V gene sequence: CDR1 MNHEY, CDR2 SVGAGI. The CDR3, as DNA: TGTGCCAGCAGTTACCGACAGGGCAGCACTGAAGCTTTCTTT. This translates into CASSYRQGSTEAFF.

This clonotype was observed a handful of times. J is TRBJ2-5 and V is TRBV7-3; TRBD2 aligns across 8 bases. V trimming: 2 bases; J trimming: 1 base; junction bases outside the gene matches: 3. Per the germline V gene, CDR1 is SGHTA and CDR2 is FQGTGA. The length of the CDR3 is 15 residues. In DNA form, the CDR3 reads TGTGCCAGCAGCTTACGACGGGAGGGCCAAGAGACCCAGTACTTC. Translating it yields CASSLRREGQETQYF.

The chain carries TRBV6-2 or TRBV6-3 and TRBJ1-1; D may be TRBD1 (5 bases). The CDR3 runs 15 residues. Germline V lookup: CDR1 MNHEY, CDR2 SVGEGT. V dropped 5 bases and J dropped 1 base, with 14 bases sitting between them. The CDR3 region is CASSPPGPRNTEAFF. CDR3 DNA: TGTGCCAGCAGTCCCCCGGGACCGAGGAACACTGAAGCTTTCTTT.

The gene calls are TRBV15 and TRBJ2-5; TRBD2 might be the D (6 bases). Trimming stripped 5 bases from V and 5 bases from J, with 18 bases between. The germline V gene has CDR1 LNHNV and CDR2 YYDKDF (reference sequence). This CDR3 comprises 15 residues. The CDR3 region is CATSGRDWGDETQYF. As DNA, the CDR3 is TGTGCCACCAGCGGTCGGGACTGGGGGGACGAGACCCAGTACTTC.

The chain joins TRBV18 to TRBJ2-1, with TRBD2 matching over 7 bases. Germline loops: CDR1 KGHSH, CDR2 LQKENI. CDR3 size: 14 residues. Trimming took 4 bases from V and 7 from J; bases not matched to a gene: 7. The CDR3 region is CASSQSGIGNEQFF. CDR3 coding DNA: TGTGCCAGCTCACAGAGCGGGATTGGGAATGAGCAGTTCTTC.

The gene calls are TRBV24-1 and TRBJ1-1, with TRBD1 matching over 9 bases. The CDR3 length is 13 residues. Trimming removed 6 bases from V and 5 bases from J; junction bases left unmatched: 3. The germline V gene encodes CDR1 KGHDR and CDR2 SFDVKD. CDR3 nucleotide sequence: TGTGCCACCAGTACAGGGGGCATTACTGAAGCTTTCTTT. The encoded protein is CATSTGGITEAFF.

This chain uses TRBV4-2 with TRBJ2-7; possible D gene TRBD1, 6 bases. Per the germline V gene, CDR1 is LGHNA and CDR2 is YNFKEQ. Trimming took off 6 bases at V and 6 bases at J, with 12 bases between the two ends. The CDR3 is made up of 12 amino acids. The CDR3 DNA reads TGTGCCAGCAGTTACAGAGGGGGCGAGCAGTACTTC. This encodes CASSYRGGEQYF.

This clonotype has more than one count but fewer than ten. The chain employs TRBV12-3 or TRBV12-4 and TRBJ1-4, with 7 bases matching TRBD1. The CDR3 runs 15 residues. Trimming at V came to 5 bases and at J to 8 bases, leaving 11 bases not matched to a gene. The CDR3 sequence is CASSPSGTVVEKLFF. The CDR3 nucleotides are TGTGCCAGCAGTCCCTCGGGGACAGTTGTCGAAAAACTGTTTTTT.

In this sample, this clonotype turned up once. The chain couples TRBV9 to TRBJ2-3; 8 nucleotides match TRBD2. Per germline, CDR1 SGDLS and CDR2 YYNGEE. Trimming took 2 bases from V and 0 from J; bases not matched to a gene: 5. This CDR3 has 16 residues. The CDR3 region is CASSVKRGLSTDTQYF. The DNA for the CDR3 is TGTGCCAGCAGCGTTAAGCGGGGGCTTAGCACAGATACGCAGTATTTT.

The V and J genes are TRBV2 and TRBJ1-5; unclear D gene. The germline V gene encodes CDR1 SNHLY and CDR2 FYNNEI. The CDR3 runs to 13 residues. Between the trimmed V and J ends, which lost 3 bases and 3 bases, there was a span of 6 bases. The CDR3 nucleotides are TGTGCCAGCAGTGAGAGCGACAATCAGCCCCAGCATTTT. Protein sequence: CASSESDNQPQHF.

The V gene is TRBV5-1, the J gene TRBJ1-6; D ambiguous. The V and J ends lost 0 bases and 7 bases respectively, with 14 bases between them. The CDR3 runs 16 residues. Germline CDR1 SGHRS, CDR2 YFSETQ. The CDR3 DNA reads as TGCGCCAGCAGCTTGGGCAGAGGCCCTATCAATTCACCCCTCCACTTT. This codes for CASSLGRGPINSPLHF.

This clonotype has more than one count but fewer than ten. The rearrangement links TRBV12-3 or TRBV12-4 to TRBJ2-3; no reliable D call. Trimming took off 3 bases at V and 9 bases at J, with 7 bases between the two ends. The CDR3 extends over 11 amino acids. The CDR3 loop reads CASSFPGTQYF. CDR3 coding DNA: TGTGCCAGCAGTTTCCCAGGAACGCAGTATTTT.

This clonotype was counted only a few times. The genes are TRBV7-9 and TRBJ1-4; D possibly corresponds to TRBD1 (5 bases). V lost 3 bases and J lost 0, with 8 bases in between. CDR1 and CDR2 (germline): SEHNR, FQNEAQ (reference sequence). The CDR3 is 15 residues long. CDR3: CASSFAGATNEKLFF. Here the CDR3 DNA reads TGTGCCAGCAGCTTCGCGGGGGCAACTAATGAAAAACTGTTTTTT.

The chain links TRBV24-1 to TRBJ2-3; D might be TRBD1 (6 bases). Germline CDR1 and CDR2: KGHDR and SFDVKD. The CDR3 totals 15 residues. Trimming cost V 3 bases and J 4 bases, with 13 bases left between them. CDR3 in amino acids: CATSDPSPGADTQYF. In DNA form, the CDR3 reads TGTGCCACCAGTGATCCCAGTCCAGGGGCAGATACGCAGTATTTT.

CDR3 nucleotides: TGTGCCAGTATGCGGCAGGGGAGCAATCAGCCCCAGCATTTT. This gives the protein CASMRQGSNQPQHF. The rearrangement uses TRBV19 and TRBJ1-5; D may be TRBD1 (6 bases). The CDR3 has 14 amino acids. Germline CDR1 LNHDA, CDR2 SQIVND (reference sequence). Trimming cost V 7 bases and J 1 base, with 11 bases left between them.

This sequence joins TRBV4-3 and TRBJ2-1; D remains unclear. Trimming stripped 0 bases from V and 7 bases from J, with 13 bases between. The V gene's germline CDR1 is LGHNA and CDR2 YSLEER. This CDR3 has 15 residues. The CDR3 region is CASSQDATPTNEQFF. CDR3 in DNA: TGCGCCAGCAGCCAAGATGCGACTCCTACGAATGAGCAGTTCTTC.

The chain recombines TRBV4-3 with TRBJ1-1; tentative D call: TRBD1 (6 bases). CDR3 length: 15 amino acids. CDR1 and CDR2 (germline): LGHNA, YSLEER. Trimming cost V 1 base and J 4 bases, with 13 bases left between them. The CDR3 region is CASSQGGGGITEAFF. CDR3 bases: TGCGCCAGCAGCCAAGGAGGGGGGGGGATCACTGAAGCTTTCTTT.